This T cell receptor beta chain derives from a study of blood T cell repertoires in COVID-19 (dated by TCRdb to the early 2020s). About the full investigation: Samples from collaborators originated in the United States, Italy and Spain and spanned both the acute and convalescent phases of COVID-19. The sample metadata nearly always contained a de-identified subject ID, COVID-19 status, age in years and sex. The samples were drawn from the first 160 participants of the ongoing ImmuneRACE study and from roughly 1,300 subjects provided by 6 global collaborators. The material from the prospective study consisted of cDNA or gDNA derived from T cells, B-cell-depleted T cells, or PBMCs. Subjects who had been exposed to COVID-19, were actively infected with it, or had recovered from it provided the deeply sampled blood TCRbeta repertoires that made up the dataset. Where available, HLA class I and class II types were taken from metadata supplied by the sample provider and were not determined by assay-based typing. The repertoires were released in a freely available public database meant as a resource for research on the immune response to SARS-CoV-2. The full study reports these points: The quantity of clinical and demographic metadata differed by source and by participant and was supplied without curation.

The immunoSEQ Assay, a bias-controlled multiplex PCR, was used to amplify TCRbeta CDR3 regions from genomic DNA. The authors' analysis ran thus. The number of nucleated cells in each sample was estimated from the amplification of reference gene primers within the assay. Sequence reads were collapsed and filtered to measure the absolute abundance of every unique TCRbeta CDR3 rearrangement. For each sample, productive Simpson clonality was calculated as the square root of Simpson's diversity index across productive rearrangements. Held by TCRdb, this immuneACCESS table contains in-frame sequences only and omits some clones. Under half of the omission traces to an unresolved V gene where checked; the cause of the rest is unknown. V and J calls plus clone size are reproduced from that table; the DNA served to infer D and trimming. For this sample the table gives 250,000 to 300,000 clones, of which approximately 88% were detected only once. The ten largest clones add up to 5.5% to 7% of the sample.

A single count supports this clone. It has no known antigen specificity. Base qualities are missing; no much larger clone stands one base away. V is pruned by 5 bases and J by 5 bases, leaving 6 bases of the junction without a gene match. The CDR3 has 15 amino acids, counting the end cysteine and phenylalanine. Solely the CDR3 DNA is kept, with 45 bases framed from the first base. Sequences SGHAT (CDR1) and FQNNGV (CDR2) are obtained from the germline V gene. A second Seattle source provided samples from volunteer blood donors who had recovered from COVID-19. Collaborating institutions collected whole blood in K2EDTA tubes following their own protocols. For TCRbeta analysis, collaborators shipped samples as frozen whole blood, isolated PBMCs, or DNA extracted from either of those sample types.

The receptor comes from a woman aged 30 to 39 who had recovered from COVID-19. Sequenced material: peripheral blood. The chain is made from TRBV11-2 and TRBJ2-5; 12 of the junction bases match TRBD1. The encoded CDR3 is CASSQGQGAMETQYF. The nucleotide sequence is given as TGTGCCAGCAGCCAGGGACAGGGGGCCATGGAGACCCAGTACTTC. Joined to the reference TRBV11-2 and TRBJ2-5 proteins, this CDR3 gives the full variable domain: EAGVAQSPRYKIIEKRQSVAFWCNPISGHATLYWYQQILGQGPKLLIQFQNNGVVDDSQLPKDRFSAERLKGVDSTLKIQPAKLEDSAVYLCASSQGQGAMETQYFGPGTRLLVL.